What follows describes a single TCR beta chain. Its antigen is not known. The source of the sample is a study of T cell responses to AZD1222 COVID-19 vaccine. General study results and limits: Across spike, vaccine-associated CD4 TCRs were found, dominant at 160-218 and 743-854.

V was pared by 5 bases and J by 3 bases, with 8 bases between. Germline V gives CDR1 LNHDA, CDR2 SQIVND (reference sequence). The CDR3 is 13 residues long. Produced via immunoSEQ multiplex PCR; TCRdb's table is partial and in-frame only. The table lists 65,000 to 70,000 clones, around four fifths of them singletons. The clonotype was recovered from an adult in good health. Sequences were derived from peripheral blood, sampled on day 0 of AZD1222 vaccination. This chain uses TRBV19 with TRBJ2-1; D unclear. The CDR3 DNA reads TGTGCCAGTAGTCGCTCAGGCTACAATGAGCAGTTCTTC. Translated: CASSRSGYNEQFF.